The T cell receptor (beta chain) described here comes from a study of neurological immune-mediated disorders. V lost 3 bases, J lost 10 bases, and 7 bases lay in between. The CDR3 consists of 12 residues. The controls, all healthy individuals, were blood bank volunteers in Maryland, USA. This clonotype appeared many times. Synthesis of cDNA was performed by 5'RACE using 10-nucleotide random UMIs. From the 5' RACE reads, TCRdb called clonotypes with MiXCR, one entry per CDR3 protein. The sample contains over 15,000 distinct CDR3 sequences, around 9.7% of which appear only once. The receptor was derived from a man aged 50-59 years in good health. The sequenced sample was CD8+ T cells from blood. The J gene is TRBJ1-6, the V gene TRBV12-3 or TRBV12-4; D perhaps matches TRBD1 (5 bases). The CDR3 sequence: CASSLGESPLHF. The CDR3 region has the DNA TGTGCCAGCAGTTTGGGGGAGTCACCCCTCCACTTT.